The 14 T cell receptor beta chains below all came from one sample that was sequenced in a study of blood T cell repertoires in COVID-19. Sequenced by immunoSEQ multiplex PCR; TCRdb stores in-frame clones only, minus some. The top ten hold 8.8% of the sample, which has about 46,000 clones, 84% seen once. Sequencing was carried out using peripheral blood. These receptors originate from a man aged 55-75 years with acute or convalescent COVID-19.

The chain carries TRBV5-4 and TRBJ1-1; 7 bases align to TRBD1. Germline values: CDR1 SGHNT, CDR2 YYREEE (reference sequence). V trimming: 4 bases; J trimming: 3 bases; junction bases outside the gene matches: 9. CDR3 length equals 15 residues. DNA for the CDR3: TGTGCCAGCAGCCCGATCGATCAGGGGGACACTGAAGCTTTCTTT. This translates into CASSPIDQGDTEAFF.

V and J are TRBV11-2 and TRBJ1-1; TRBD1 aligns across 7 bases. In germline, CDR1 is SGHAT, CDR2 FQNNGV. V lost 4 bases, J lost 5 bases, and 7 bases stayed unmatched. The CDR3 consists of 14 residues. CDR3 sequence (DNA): TGTGCCAGCAGCTCAACAGGGGCGTTGACTGAAGCTTTCTTT. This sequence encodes CASSSTGALTEAFF.

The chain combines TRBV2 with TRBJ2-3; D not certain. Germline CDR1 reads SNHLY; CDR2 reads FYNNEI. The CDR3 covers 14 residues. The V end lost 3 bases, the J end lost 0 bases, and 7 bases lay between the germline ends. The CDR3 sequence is CASSEGRSTDTQYF. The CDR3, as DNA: TGTGCCAGCAGTGAGGGCAGAAGCACAGATACGCAGTATTTT.

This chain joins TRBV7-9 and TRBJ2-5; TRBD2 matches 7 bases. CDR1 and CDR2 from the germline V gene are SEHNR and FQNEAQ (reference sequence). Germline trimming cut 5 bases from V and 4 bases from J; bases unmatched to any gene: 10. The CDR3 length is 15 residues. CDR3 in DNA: TGTGCCAGCAGCCCGACGGGACTACCAATAGAGACCCAGTACTTC. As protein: CASSPTGLPIETQYF.

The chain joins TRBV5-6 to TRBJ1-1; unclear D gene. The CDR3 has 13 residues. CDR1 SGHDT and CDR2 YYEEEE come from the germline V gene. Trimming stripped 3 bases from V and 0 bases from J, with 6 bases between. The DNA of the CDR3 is TGTGCCAGCAGCTCACAGATGAACACTGAAGCTTTCTTT. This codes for CASSSQMNTEAFF.

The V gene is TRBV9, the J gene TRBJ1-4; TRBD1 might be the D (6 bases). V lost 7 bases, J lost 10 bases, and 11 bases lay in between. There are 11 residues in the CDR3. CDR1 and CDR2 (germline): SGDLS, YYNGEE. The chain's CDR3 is CASQMDRKLFF. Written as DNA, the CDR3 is TGTGCCAGCCAAATGGACAGAAAACTGTTTTTT.

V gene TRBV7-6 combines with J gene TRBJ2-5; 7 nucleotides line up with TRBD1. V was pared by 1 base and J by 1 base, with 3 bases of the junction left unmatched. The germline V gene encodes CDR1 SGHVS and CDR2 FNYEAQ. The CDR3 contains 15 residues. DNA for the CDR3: TGTGCCAGCAGCTTAGAGGGGGCCCTCCAAGAGACCCAGTACTTC. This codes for CASSLEGALQETQYF.

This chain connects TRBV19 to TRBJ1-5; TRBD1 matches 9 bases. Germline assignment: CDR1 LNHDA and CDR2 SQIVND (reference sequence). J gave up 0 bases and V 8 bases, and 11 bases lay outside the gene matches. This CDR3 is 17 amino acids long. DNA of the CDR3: TGTGCCAGTCATCCGGGACAGGGAAGCTCTAGCAATCAGCCCCAGCATTTT. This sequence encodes CASHPGQGSSSNQPQHF.

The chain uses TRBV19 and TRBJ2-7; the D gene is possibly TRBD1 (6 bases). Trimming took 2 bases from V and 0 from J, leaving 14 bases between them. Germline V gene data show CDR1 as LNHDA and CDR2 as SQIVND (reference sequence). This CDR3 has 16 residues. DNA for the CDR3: TGTGCCAGTAGTATAAACCGGGACACACCCTCCTACGAGCAGTACTTC. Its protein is CASSINRDTPSYEQYF.

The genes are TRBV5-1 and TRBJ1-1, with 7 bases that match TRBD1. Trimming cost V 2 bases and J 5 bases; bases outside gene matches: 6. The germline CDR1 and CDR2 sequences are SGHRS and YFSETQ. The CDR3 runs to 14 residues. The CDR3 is CASSLRGLGTEAFF. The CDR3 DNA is TGCGCCAGCAGCTTAAGGGGGCTGGGGACTGAAGCTTTCTTT. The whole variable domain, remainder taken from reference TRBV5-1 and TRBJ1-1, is KAGVTQTPRYLIKTRGQQVTLSCSPISGHRSVSWYQQTPGQGLQFLFEYFSETQRNKGNFPGRFSGRQFSNSRSEMNVSTLELGDSALYLCASSLRGLGTEAFFGQGTRLTVV.

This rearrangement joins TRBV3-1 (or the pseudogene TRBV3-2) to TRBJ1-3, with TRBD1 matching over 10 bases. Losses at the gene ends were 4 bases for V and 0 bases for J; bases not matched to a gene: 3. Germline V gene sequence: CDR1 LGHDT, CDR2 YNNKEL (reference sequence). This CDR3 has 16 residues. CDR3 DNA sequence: TGTGCCAGCAGCCGACAGGGGGCTAGCTCTGGAAACACCATATATTTT. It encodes CASSRQGASSGNTIYF.

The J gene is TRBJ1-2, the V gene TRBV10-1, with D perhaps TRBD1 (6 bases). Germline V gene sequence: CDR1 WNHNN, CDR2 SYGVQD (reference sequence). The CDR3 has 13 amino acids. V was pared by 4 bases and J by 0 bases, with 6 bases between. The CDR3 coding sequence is TGCGCCAGCAGTGGGACAGCTAACTATGGCTACACCTTC. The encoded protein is CASSGTANYGYTF.

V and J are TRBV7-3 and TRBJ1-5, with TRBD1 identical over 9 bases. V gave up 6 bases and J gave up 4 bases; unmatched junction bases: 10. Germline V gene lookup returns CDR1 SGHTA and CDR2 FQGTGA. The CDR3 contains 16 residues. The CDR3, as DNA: TGTGCCAGCAGTTCCGATCGGACAGGGGATAATCAGCCCCAGCATTTT. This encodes CASSSDRTGDNQPQHF.

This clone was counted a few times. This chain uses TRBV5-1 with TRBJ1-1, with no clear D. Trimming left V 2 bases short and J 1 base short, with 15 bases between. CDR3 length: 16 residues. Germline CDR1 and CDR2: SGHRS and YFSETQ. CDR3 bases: TGCGCCAGCAGCTTAACCCCAGGACGGGGGAACACTGAAGCTTTCTTT. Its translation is CASSLTPGRGNTEAFF.